This TCR beta chain was sequenced for a study of shared T cell receptors in the human thymus. Produced via immunoSEQ multiplex PCR; TCRdb's table is partial and in-frame only. Among hundreds of thousands of clones listed, roughly 90% were seen once. The CDR3 extends over 15 amino acids. V trimming: 4 bases; J trimming: 4 bases; junction bases outside the gene matches: 4. Germline V lookup: CDR1 MNHEY, CDR2 SVGAGI. A further study also used this sample, focusing on human thymus T cells.

Material: thymocytes. The chain joins TRBV6-5 to TRBJ1-4; TRBD1 matches at 9 bases. This TCR came from a boy in the first two years of life with a congenital heart defect. For the CDR3, the DNA is TGTGCCAGCAGTTCCCACAGGGGGCATAATGAAAAACTGTTTTTT. The encoded protein is CASSSHRGHNEKLFF.